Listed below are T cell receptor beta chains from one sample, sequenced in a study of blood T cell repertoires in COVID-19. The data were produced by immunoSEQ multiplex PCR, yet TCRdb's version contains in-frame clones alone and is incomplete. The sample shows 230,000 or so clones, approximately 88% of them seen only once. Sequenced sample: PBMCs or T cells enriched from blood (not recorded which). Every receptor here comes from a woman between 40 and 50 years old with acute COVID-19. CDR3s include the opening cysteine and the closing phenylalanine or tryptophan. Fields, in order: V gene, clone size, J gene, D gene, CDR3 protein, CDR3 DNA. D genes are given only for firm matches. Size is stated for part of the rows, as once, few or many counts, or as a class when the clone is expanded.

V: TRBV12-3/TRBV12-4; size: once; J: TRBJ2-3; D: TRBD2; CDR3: CASSGTSRDTQYF; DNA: TGTGCCAGCAGCGGGACTAGCCGAGATACGCAGTATTTT
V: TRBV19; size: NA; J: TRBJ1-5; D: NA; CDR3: CASSSLSLGRRPQHF; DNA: TGTGCCAGTAGTTCACTTAGCCTCGGCAGACGGCCCCAGCATTTT
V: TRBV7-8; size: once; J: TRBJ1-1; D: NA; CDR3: CASSLLGGRDTEAFF; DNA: TGTGCCAGCAGCTTATTGGGAGGGAGGGACACTGAAGCTTTCTTT
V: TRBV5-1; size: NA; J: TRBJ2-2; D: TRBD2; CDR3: CASSPTSGETGELFF; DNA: TGCGCCAGCAGCCCGACTAGCGGGGAGACCGGGGAGCTGTTTTTT
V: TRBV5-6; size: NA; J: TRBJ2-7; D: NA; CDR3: CASSFGQGEQYF; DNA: TGTGCCAGCAGCTTCGGGCAGGGCGAGCAGTACTTC
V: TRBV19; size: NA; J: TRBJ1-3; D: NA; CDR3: CASSIPDRRGNTIYF; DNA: TGTGCCAGTAGTATCCCCGACAGGAGGGGAAACACCATATATTTT
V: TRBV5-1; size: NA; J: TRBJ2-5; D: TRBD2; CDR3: CASSSGTSVRETQYF; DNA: TGCGCCAGCAGCTCCGGGACTAGCGTCCGGGAGACCCAGTACTTC
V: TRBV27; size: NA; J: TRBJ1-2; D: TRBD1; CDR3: CASSLSVQGGYTF; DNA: TGTGCCAGCAGTTTATCGGTACAGGGGGGCTACACCTTC
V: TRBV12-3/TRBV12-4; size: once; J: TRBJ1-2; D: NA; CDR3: CAGGTGRDSYTF; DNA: TGTGCCGGGGGTACAGGGCGCGATAGCTACACCTTC
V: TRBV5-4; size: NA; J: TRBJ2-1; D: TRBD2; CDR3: CASSLAGGTRNEQFF; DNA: TGTGCCAGCAGTTTAGCGGGGGGAACTAGGAATGAGCAGTTCTTC
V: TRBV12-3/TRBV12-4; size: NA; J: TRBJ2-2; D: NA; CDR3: CASNLRNTGELFF; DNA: TGTGCCAGCAACCTCAGGAACACCGGGGAGCTGTTTTTT
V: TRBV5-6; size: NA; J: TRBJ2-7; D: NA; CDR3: CASSQFGGEQYF; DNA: TGTGCCAGCAGCCAGTTCGGGGGCGAGCAGTACTTC
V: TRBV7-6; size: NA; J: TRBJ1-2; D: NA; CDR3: CASSYSTRSIYGYTF; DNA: TGTGCCAGCAGTTACTCAACACGGAGCATCTATGGCTACACCTTC
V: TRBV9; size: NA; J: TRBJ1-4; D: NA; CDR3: CASSSSTNEKLFF; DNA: TGTGCCAGCAGCTCTTCAACTAATGAAAAACTGTTTTTT
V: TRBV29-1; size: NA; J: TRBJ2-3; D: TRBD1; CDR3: CSVEGTGGARTDTQYF; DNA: TGCAGCGTTGAAGGGACAGGGGGCGCCCGAACAGATACGCAGTATTTT
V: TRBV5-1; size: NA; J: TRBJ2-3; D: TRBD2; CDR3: CASSLGLAGGPRTDTQYF; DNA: TGCGCCAGCAGCTTGGGACTAGCGGGGGGGCCCCGCACAGATACGCAGTATTTT
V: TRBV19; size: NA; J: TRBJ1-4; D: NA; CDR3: CASRPGHPTNEKLFF; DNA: TGTGCCAGTAGGCCGGGACACCCAACTAATGAAAAACTGTTTTTT
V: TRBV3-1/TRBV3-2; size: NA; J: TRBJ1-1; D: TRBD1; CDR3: CASSPRDRNRGLNTEAFF; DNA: TGTGCCAGCAGCCCTCGGGACAGGAATCGCGGCTTGAACACTGAAGCTTTCTTT
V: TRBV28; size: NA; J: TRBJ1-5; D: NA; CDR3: CASSLAQNSNQPQHF; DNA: TGTGCCAGCAGTTTAGCACAGAATAGCAATCAGCCCCAGCATTTT
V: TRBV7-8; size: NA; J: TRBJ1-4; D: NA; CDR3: CASSSHRGGEKLFF; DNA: TGTGCCAGCAGCTCCCATCGGGGGGGCGAAAAACTGTTTTTT
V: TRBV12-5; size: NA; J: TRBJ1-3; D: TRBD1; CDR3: CASGSDRAIGNTIYF; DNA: TGTGCTAGTGGGTCGGACAGGGCTATAGGAAACACCATATATTTT
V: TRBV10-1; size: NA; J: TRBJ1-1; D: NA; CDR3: CASSEYTIWRTEAFF; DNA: TGCGCCAGCAGTGAGTATACGATTTGGAGAACTGAAGCTTTCTTT
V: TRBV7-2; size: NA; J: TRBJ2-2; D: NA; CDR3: CASSLDGGWTGELFF; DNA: TGTGCCAGCAGCTTAGATGGGGGGTGGACCGGGGAGCTGTTTTTT
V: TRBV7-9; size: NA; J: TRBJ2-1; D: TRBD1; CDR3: CASSLPTGGGEQFF; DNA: TGTGCCAGCAGCTTACCTACAGGGGGTGGTGAGCAGTTCTTC
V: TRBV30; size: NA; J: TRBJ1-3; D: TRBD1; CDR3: CAWRRDSNSGNTIYF; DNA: TGTGCCTGGAGACGGGACAGCAACTCTGGAAACACCATATATTTT
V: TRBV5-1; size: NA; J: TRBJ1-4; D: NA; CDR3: CASSLGGGSQEKLFF; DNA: TGCGCCAGCAGCTTGGGGGGAGGGTCGCAAGAAAAACTGTTTTTT
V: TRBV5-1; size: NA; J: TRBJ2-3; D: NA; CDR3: CASSLARSGSTDTQYF; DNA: TGCGCCAGCAGCTTGGCGCGGAGCGGTTCCACAGATACGCAGTATTTT
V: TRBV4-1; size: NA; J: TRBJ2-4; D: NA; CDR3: CASSQDQGEDIQYF; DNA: TGCGCCAGCAGCCAAGATCAGGGGGAGGACATTCAGTACTTC
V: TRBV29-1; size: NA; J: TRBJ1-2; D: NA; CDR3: CSVVLQGIYGYTF; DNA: TGCAGCGTTGTCCTCCAGGGGATCTATGGCTACACCTTC
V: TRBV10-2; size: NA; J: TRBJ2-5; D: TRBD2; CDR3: CASMPGLAGQETQYF; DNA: TGCGCCAGCATGCCGGGACTAGCGGGCCAAGAGACCCAGTACTTC
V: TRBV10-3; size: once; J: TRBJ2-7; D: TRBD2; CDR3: CAISDPDGLAGLHYEQYF; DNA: TGTGCCATCAGTGATCCCGACGGACTAGCGGGGTTACACTACGAGCAGTACTTC
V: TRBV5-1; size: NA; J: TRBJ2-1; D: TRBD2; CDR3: CASSAYSAGVVVGYNEQFF; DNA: TGCGCCAGCAGCGCCTACTCCGCGGGAGTTGTTGTGGGTTACAATGAGCAGTTCTTC
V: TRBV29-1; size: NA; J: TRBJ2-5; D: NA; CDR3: CSVEGVTFRGYQETQYF; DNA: TGCAGCGTTGAAGGAGTTACCTTTCGGGGATACCAAGAGACCCAGTACTTC
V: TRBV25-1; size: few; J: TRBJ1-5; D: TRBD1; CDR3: CASRGTGRNQPQHF; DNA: TGTGCCAGCAGGGGGACAGGGCGTAATCAGCCCCAGCATTTT
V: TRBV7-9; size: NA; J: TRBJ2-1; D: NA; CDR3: CASSGLYNEQFF; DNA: TGTGCCAGCAGCGGACTCTACAATGAGCAGTTCTTC
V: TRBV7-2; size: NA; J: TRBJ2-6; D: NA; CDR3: CASSLPGLSGANVLTF; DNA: TGTGCCAGCAGCTTACCAGGTCTCTCTGGGGCCAACGTCCTGACTTTC
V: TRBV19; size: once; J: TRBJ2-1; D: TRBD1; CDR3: CASTGQGYNEQFF; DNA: TGTGCCAGTACAGGACAGGGATACAATGAGCAGTTCTTC